Below, 7 T cell receptor beta chains from the same sample are listed, as sequenced in a study of molecular identifiers for immune sequencing clone quantification. TCRdb analysed the PCR reads with MiXCR anew, one entry per CDR3 protein. The table records approximately 670,000 distinct CDR3 sequences, roughly 21% of them present only once. Sequencing used naive CD8+ T cells from blood, with Jurkat cell RNA spiked in. As for subset: FACS-sorted CD8+CD4-CCR7+CD45RA+ naive T cells. The source is a human donor in good health. Some libraries in this study had Jurkat cell RNA spiked in.

Only a few counts were recorded for this clonotype. The rearrangement uses TRBV6-1 and TRBJ1-6; a weak D match, TRBD1 (6 bases). V shed 11 bases and J shed 6 bases, with 17 bases lying between them. Germline-derived CDR1 and CDR2 are MNHNS and SASEGT. The CDR3 consists of 14 residues. Written as DNA, the CDR3 is TGTGCCGGAACAAACAGGGATGGTAATTCACCCCTCCACTTT. Protein sequence: CAGTNRDGNSPLHF.

The chain employs TRBV7-2 and TRBJ2-3; 7 nucleotides agree with TRBD1. V lost 2 bases, J lost 4 bases, and 6 bases stayed unmatched. The CDR3 runs 15 residues. The germline V gene encodes CDR1 SGHTA and CDR2 FQGNSA. In DNA, the CDR3 is TGTGCCAGCAGCTTATTATACAGGGGTCCAGATACGCAGTATTTT. Translation gives CASSLLYRGPDTQYF.

This clonotype was observed many times. The V call is TRBV4-3, the J call TRBJ2-7; D unresolved. The V gene's germline CDR1 is LGHNA and CDR2 YSLEER. Trimming cost V 0 bases and J 3 bases, with 12 bases left between them. The CDR3 totals 15 residues. This CDR3 is CASSQDRRSYYEQYF. DNA of the CDR3: TGCGCCAGCAGCCAAGATAGACGGAGCTACTACGAGCAGTACTTC.

This clonotype has at least ten counts. This rearrangement joins TRBV4-1 to TRBJ2-3; TRBD2 matches 12 bases. This CDR3 has 17 residues. Germline V lookup: CDR1 MGHRA, CDR2 YSYEKL. The trim removed 3 bases at V and 4 bases at J, leaving 8 bases unmatched. The CDR3 protein is CASSHLSSGGAPDTQYF. The CDR3 DNA sequence: TGCGCCAGCAGCCATCTGTCTAGCGGGGGGGCACCAGATACGCAGTATTTT.

The sample holds a few counts of this clonotype. The chain couples TRBV7-2 to TRBJ2-1; D unclear. The CDR3 runs 17 residues. Per germline, CDR1 SGHTA and CDR2 FQGNSA. With 5 bases removed from V and 3 bases from J, the gap between germline ends came to 20 bases. CDR3 sequence (DNA): TGTGCCAGCAGCGCAAGTACAATGGTGTCCTACTACAATGAGCAGTTCTTC. This translates into CASSASTMVSYYNEQFF.

Regarding this clonotype: This may be a read error: a much more frequent sequence differs by one nucleotide. The gene calls are TRBV2 and TRBJ2-3; D not certain. V was cut by 8 bases and J by 1 base, with 16 bases left in between. Germline V gives CDR1 SNHLY, CDR2 FYNNEI. The CDR3 consists of 15 residues. CDR3 sequence reads: CASSSPSSGTDTQYF. The DNA of the CDR3 is TGTGCCAGCTCGTCTCCGTCTTCTGGCACAGATACGCAGTATTTT. The complete variable domain, with remaining parts taken from reference TRBV2 and TRBJ2-3, reads EPEVTQTPSHQVTQMGQEVILRCVPISNHLYFYWYRQILGQKVEFLVSFYNNEISEKSEIFDDQFSVERPDGSNFTLKIRSTKLEDSAMYFCASSSPSSGTDTQYFGPGTRLTVL.

This clonotype occurred many times. The CDR3 nucleotides read TGTGCCAGCAGCCTTTTGACAGGGGGAGCTAATGAAAAACTGTTTTTT. Translation: CASSLLTGGANEKLFF. This sequence joins TRBV7-8 and TRBJ1-4, with 9 bases that match TRBD1. CDR3 length equals 16 residues. J was trimmed by 3 bases and V by 5 bases; bases with no gene match: 7. CDR1 is SGHVS and CDR2 is FQNEAQ in the germline V gene.